This T cell receptor (beta chain) is from a study of cytomegalovirus exposure and HLA in healthy donors. CDR3 length: 15 residues. Germline V gene sequence: CDR1 KGHSY, CDR2 FQNENV. The V gene lost 1 base and the J gene lost 7 bases, with 14 bases spanning the gap. Study-level points and caveats: What TCR beta sequences reportedly achieved was accurate prediction of HLA-A and HLA-B alleles in most subjects.

This clone was seen a handful of times. The target antigen is unknown. Both 60 Vbeta primers and 13 Jbeta primers went into the PCR. Produced via immunoSEQ multiplex PCR; TCRdb's table is partial and in-frame only. This sample carries about 140,000 clones, 82% of them seen once, and the ten largest clones take approximately 2%. The specimen sequenced was PBMCs. V usage is TRBV16 and J usage is TRBJ1-5; D might be TRBD1 (5 bases). The origin of this receptor is a woman in her forties in good health and CMV-seronegative. The CDR3 loop is CASSQFSQGRQPQHF. The CDR3 DNA is TGTGCCAGCAGCCAATTCTCGCAGGGAAGGCAGCCCCAGCATTTT.